This entry lists 26 T cell receptor beta chains sequenced from one sample in a study of blood T cell repertoires in COVID-19. Sequenced by immunoSEQ multiplex PCR; TCRdb stores in-frame clones only, minus some. The sample records 40,000 to 55,000 clones, around 80% being singletons. Sequencing used peripheral blood. The receptors originated from a human donor in a cohort sampled during active COVID-19.

This chain links TRBV11-2 with TRBJ1-2, with D unresolved. This CDR3 comprises 13 residues. V shed 1 base and J shed 5 bases, with 8 bases lying between them. Germline V gene sequence: CDR1 SGHAT, CDR2 FQNNGV. CDR3 loop: CASSLGGGYGYTF. Written as DNA, the CDR3 is TGTGCCAGCAGCTTAGGAGGAGGGTATGGCTACACCTTC. The full variable domain, its missing parts supplied by reference TRBV11-2 and TRBJ1-2, is EAGVAQSPRYKIIEKRQSVAFWCNPISGHATLYWYQQILGQGPKLLIQFQNNGVVDDSQLPKDRFSAERLKGVDSTLKIQPAKLEDSAVYLCASSLGGGYGYTFGSGTRLTVV.

V and J are TRBV9 and TRBJ1-2; no clear D gene. The V end lost 4 bases, the J end lost 0 bases, and 13 bases lay between the germline ends. Germline CDR1 SGDLS, CDR2 YYNGEE. This CDR3 has 15 residues. CDR3 coding DNA: TGTGCCAGCAGCCCAGGAGGGCTGACTAACTATGGCTACACCTTC. Its protein is CASSPGGLTNYGYTF.

This chain uses TRBV7-9 with TRBJ1-4; 8 bases align to TRBD1. Trimming removed 4 bases from V and 7 bases from J; junction bases left unmatched: 5. Germline V lookup: CDR1 SEHNR, CDR2 FQNEAQ (reference sequence). This CDR3 is built from 14 residues. This chain's CDR3 is CASSSDREGEKLFF. Here the CDR3 DNA reads TGTGCCAGCAGCTCGGACAGGGAGGGTGAAAAACTGTTTTTT.

The chain uses TRBV5-1 and TRBJ2-1; 15 nucleotides line up with TRBD2. The CDR3 has 18 residues. V lost 2 bases, J lost 0 bases, and 3 bases stayed unmatched. Germline CDR1 SGHRS, CDR2 YFSETQ. In nucleotides, the CDR3 is TGCGCCAGCAGCTTAGGGACTAGCGGGGGGAGCTCCTACAATGAGCAGTTCTTC. This translates into CASSLGTSGGSSYNEQFF.

The chain is built from TRBV5-1 and TRBJ2-7, with 10 bases aligning to TRBD2. CDR1 is SGHRS and CDR2 is YFSETQ in the germline V gene. The CDR3 is made up of 15 amino acids. V lost 8 bases, J lost 3 bases, and 11 bases stayed unmatched. The CDR3 loop is CASKPEAGGLYEQYF. The DNA of the CDR3 is TGCGCCAGTAAACCCGAAGCGGGAGGGCTCTACGAGCAGTACTTC.

This chain uses TRBV4-2 with TRBJ2-3; 12 bases match TRBD2. This CDR3 spans 18 amino acids. Germline CDR1 and CDR2: LGHNA and YNFKEQ. After removal of 0 bases from V and 4 bases from J, the junction contained 8 bases not matched to a gene. Here the CDR3 DNA reads TGTGCCAGCAGCCAAGATATCGGGCTAGCGGGAGGGGCAGATACGCAGTATTTT. Amino acids: CASSQDIGLAGGADTQYF.

V gene TRBV9 combines with J gene TRBJ2-3; tentatively, D is TRBD2 (5 bases). Germline lookup yields CDR1 SGDLS and CDR2 YYNGEE. Trimming shortened V by 4 bases and J by 4 bases, and 10 bases separated the two germline ends. The CDR3 contains 13 residues. The CDR3 loop reads CASSSDGADTQYF. Here the CDR3 DNA reads TGTGCCAGCAGCTCCGACGGGGCAGATACGCAGTATTTT.

Written as DNA, the CDR3 is TGTGCCAGCAGATCCACCGGGACAGGGACCTACGAGCAGTACTTC. Protein: CASRSTGTGTYEQYF. The chain is built from TRBV6-6 and TRBJ2-7, with 9 positions matching TRBD1. Germline values: CDR1 MNHNY, CDR2 SVGAGI (reference sequence). V shed 6 bases and J 2 bases; nucleotides not matched to a gene: 8. This CDR3 spans 15 amino acids.

With regard to this clone: This CDR3 is also generated by other DNA sequences in the sample. The genes are TRBV6-2 or TRBV6-3 and TRBJ2-7, with TRBD1 matching over 8 bases. Germline loops: CDR1 MNHEY, CDR2 SVGEGT. The CDR3 loop spans 14 amino acids. J gave up 4 bases and V 2 bases, and 4 bases lay outside the gene matches. The chain's CDR3 is CASSYRTGLYEQYF. CDR3 bases: TGTGCCAGCAGTTACCGGACAGGGTTATACGAGCAGTACTTC.

Details on this clone: Relative to the germline gene, one junction end is altered; a read error may explain this. The chain combines TRBV27 with TRBJ2-7, with TRBD2 identical over 7 bases. The CDR3 covers 14 residues. The germline CDR1 and CDR2 sequences are MNHEY and SMNVEV (reference sequence). The CDR3 sequence: CAGSRDYPGREQYF. Written as DNA, the CDR3 is TGTGCCGGCAGCCGGGACTACCCGGGGAGGGAGCAGTACTTC.

J is TRBJ2-1 and V is TRBV2; TRBD2 matches 9 bases. Unmatched junction bases numbered 10, after V lost 7 bases and J lost 9 bases. The CDR3 contains 14 residues. Germline V gene lookup returns CDR1 SNHLY and CDR2 FYNNEI. CDR3 in amino acids: CASIYSGSSSEQFF. The CDR3 coding sequence is TGTGCCAGCATTTATAGCGGGAGTAGTAGTGAGCAGTTCTTC.

This clone appeared once. For the CDR3, the DNA is TGTGCCACCAGTGATTCCAGGGGGGCTGGAAACACCATATATTTT. Translated: CATSDSRGAGNTIYF. V and J are TRBV24-1 and TRBJ1-3; 7 positions match TRBD1. Germline values: CDR1 KGHDR, CDR2 SFDVKD. Trimming at V came to 2 bases and at J to 2 bases, leaving 2 bases not matched to a gene. This CDR3 region has 15 residues.

CDR3 in amino acids: CAWTSARGLGNTEAFF. The CDR3 DNA is TGTGCCTGGACCTCCGCCAGGGGCCTTGGCAACACTGAAGCTTTCTTT. This chain uses TRBV30 with TRBJ1-1; D possibly corresponds to TRBD1 (6 bases). The CDR3 consists of 16 residues. Germline V gives CDR1 GTSNPN, CDR2 SVGIG (reference sequence). Trimming left V 4 bases short and J 2 bases short, with 20 bases between.

This clone appeared a few times. The V gene is TRBV5-1, the J gene TRBJ2-2, with 11 bases identical to TRBD2. CDR3 size: 16 residues. The trim removed 4 bases at V and 6 bases at J, leaving 8 bases unmatched. CDR1 and CDR2 from the germline V gene are SGHRS and YFSETQ. The CDR3 nucleotides read TGCGCCAGCAGCCTGAGACTAGCGGGGAGTTCCGGGGAGCTGTTTTTT. Amino acids: CASSLRLAGSSGELFF.

The chain has TRBV27 and TRBJ2-5; TRBD2 is a possible D gene (5 bases). CDR3 size: 14 residues. The germline V gene has CDR1 MNHEY and CDR2 SMNVEV (reference sequence). V dropped 7 bases and J dropped 4 bases, with 16 bases sitting between them. The CDR3 coding sequence is TGTGCCAGCAAATCTCCTGGACTGCCAGAGACCCAGTACTTC. It codes for CASKSPGLPETQYF.

The chain recombines TRBV27 with TRBJ2-6; a possible D gene is TRBD1 (6 bases). The CDR3 is made up of 15 amino acids. Germline lookup yields CDR1 MNHEY and CDR2 SMNVEV (reference sequence). The V end was cut by 4 bases, the J end by 1 base, with 8 bases between. CDR3 nucleotides: TGTGCCAGCAGTTACGACAGGTCTGGGGCCAACGTCCTGACTTTC. It specifies CASSYDRSGANVLTF.

This chain joins TRBV19 and TRBJ1-2, with D maybe TRBD1 (6 bases). Germline CDR1 and CDR2: LNHDA and SQIVND (reference sequence). The CDR3 loop spans 14 amino acids. V dropped 2 bases and J dropped 4 bases, with 11 bases sitting between them. The CDR3 is CASSIRGDTYGYTF. In nucleotides, the CDR3 is TGTGCCAGTAGTATAAGAGGGGACACCTATGGCTACACCTTC.

The V and J genes are TRBV9 and TRBJ2-5; a weak D match, TRBD2 (6 bases). There are 17 residues in the CDR3. Trimming took off 4 bases at V and 4 bases at J, with 23 bases between the two ends. The germline V gene encodes CDR1 SGDLS and CDR2 YYNGEE. The DNA for the CDR3 is TGTGCCAGCAGCCTCGGGAGCAGCCCGGGGTCGGGAGAGACCCAGTACTTC. Residues: CASSLGSSPGSGETQYF.

In regard to this clone: Germline and junction disagree at one end, which may indicate a read error. The chain employs TRBV12-5 and TRBJ1-2; D may be TRBD1 (5 bases). The CDR3 extends over 13 amino acids. Germline V CDR1 and CDR2: LGHNT, FRNRAP. The CDR3 DNA reads as TGTGCTAGTGGCCCCCGCCGAACAGGAGCCATCGCCTTC. Its translation: CASGPRRTGAIAF. Together with reference TRBV12-5 and TRBJ1-2, the CDR3 gives the full variable domain: DARVTQTPRHKVTEMGQEVTMRCQPILGHNTVFWYRQTMMQGLELLAYFRNRAPLDDSGMPKDRFSAEMPDATLATLKIQPSEPRDSAVYFCASGPRRTGAIAFGSGTRLTVV.

This clone was detected only a few times. The chain couples TRBV28 to TRBJ2-7; TRBD1 is a possible D gene (6 bases). V was cut by 5 bases and J by 3 bases, with 17 bases left in between. In germline, CDR1 is MDHEN, CDR2 SYDVKM. The CDR3 runs 15 residues. CDR3 residues: CASSPLGDNFYEQYF. CDR3 nucleotides: TGTGCCAGCAGTCCCCTCGGGGACAACTTCTACGAGCAGTACTTC.

This clone was recorded only once. This chain connects TRBV7-2 to TRBJ2-1; D gene ambiguous. Trimming cost V 1 base and J 6 bases, with 4 bases left between them. The V gene's germline CDR1 is SGHTA and CDR2 FQGNSA. The CDR3 extends over 12 amino acids. The CDR3 reads CASSLDLNEQFF. The CDR3 coding sequence is TGTGCCAGCAGCTTAGATCTCAATGAGCAGTTCTTC. Together with reference TRBV7-2 and TRBJ2-1, the CDR3 gives the full variable domain: GAGVSQSPSNKVTEKGKDVELRCDPISGHTALYWYRQSLGQGLEFLIYFQGNSAPDKSGLPSDRFSAERTGGSVSTLTIQRTQQEDSAVYLCASSLDLNEQFFGPGTRLTVL.

The V and J genes are TRBV20-1 and TRBJ1-5, with unresolved D. With 1 base removed from V and 6 bases from J, the gap between germline ends came to 4 bases. Germline CDR1 DFQATT, CDR2 SNEGSKA (reference sequence). The CDR3 has 11 amino acids. The CDR3 region is CSARASQPQHF. The CDR3, as DNA: TGCAGTGCTAGAGCTAGTCAGCCCCAGCATTTT.

The chain uses TRBV28 and TRBJ1-2; TRBD1 aligns across 7 bases. Germline V gene sequence: CDR1 MDHEN, CDR2 SYDVKM. The CDR3 has 11 amino acids. V shed 10 bases, J shed 7 bases, and the junction held 6 bases outside the gene matches. This CDR3 is CATQTGTGYTF. The CDR3 DNA is TGTGCCACCCAGACAGGGACTGGCTACACCTTC.

The chain carries TRBV29-1 and TRBJ2-7; a weak D match, TRBD1 (5 bases). CDR1 is SQVTM, CDR2 ANQGSEA, per germline. CDR3 length equals 13 residues. V lost 4 bases, J lost 3 bases, and 13 bases lay in between. The CDR3 protein is CSVAIGQGYEQYF. In DNA, the CDR3 is TGCAGCGTTGCCATCGGGCAGGGCTACGAGCAGTACTTC.

As DNA, the CDR3 is TGTGCCAGCTCACCCGACAGGATTTGGACTGAAGCTTTCTTT. Translation: CASSPDRIWTEAFF. The V and J genes are TRBV18 and TRBJ1-1, with a weak D call TRBD1 (6 bases). Per germline, CDR1 KGHSH and CDR2 LQKENI. The CDR3 length is 14 residues. V was clipped by 3 bases and J by 5 bases, with 13 bases between them.

The chain employs TRBV28 and TRBJ1-2; D unclear. Trimming removed 11 bases at V and 7 bases at J, with 14 bases between. Germline assignment: CDR1 MDHEN and CDR2 SYDVKM. CDR3 length: 11 amino acids. CDR3 nucleotide sequence: TGTGCCGCTAATGCACTAATTGGCTACACCTTC. Translation: CAANALIGYTF.